Following are 15 T cell receptor beta chains from one sample sequenced in a study of cytomegalovirus exposure and HLA in healthy donors. It was with 60 Vbeta and 13 Jbeta primers that the PCR ran. Clones were sequenced by immunoSEQ multiplex PCR, and TCRdb holds only the in-frame ones, with some missing. The sample shows some 140,000 clones, around 80% of them seen only once. Sequencing input: PBMCs. The receptor set was obtained from a man aged 40-49 years in good health and CMV-seropositive.

The rearrangement uses TRBV10-3 and TRBJ2-7, with a tentative D call TRBD1 (6 bases). V lost 5 bases, J lost 2 bases, and 13 bases lay in between. This CDR3 is 14 amino acids long. CDR1 ENHRY and CDR2 SYGVKD come from the germline V gene. This chain's CDR3 is CAISPQGTPYEQYF. The CDR3 nucleotides are TGTGCCATCAGTCCTCAGGGGACACCCTACGAGCAGTACTTC.

This chain joins TRBV6-6 and TRBJ1-2, with 8 bases aligning to TRBD1. Germline CDR1 is MNHNY and CDR2 is SVGAGI (reference sequence). The CDR3 is 14 amino acids. After removal of 4 bases from V and 4 bases from J, the junction contained 5 bases not matched to a gene. CDR3 residues: CASSWDRTAYGYTF. CDR3 nucleotides: TGTGCCAGCAGTTGGGACAGGACGGCCTATGGCTACACCTTC.

This sequence joins TRBV28 and TRBJ1-1, with TRBD1 identical over 7 bases. The ends lost 7 bases at V and 7 bases at J; junction bases unmatched: 15. The CDR3 consists of 15 residues. Per germline, CDR1 MDHEN and CDR2 SYDVKM. Here the CDR3 reads CASTKRSDRALEAFF. DNA of the CDR3: TGTGCCAGCACTAAACGGAGTGACAGGGCCCTTGAAGCTTTCTTT.

This clone has a handful of counts. J is TRBJ2-2 and V is TRBV5-1, with D possibly TRBD1 on 5 matching bases. V was pared by 1 base and J by 4 bases, with 17 bases between. Per the germline V gene, CDR1 is SGHRS and CDR2 is YFSETQ. This CDR3 comprises 17 residues. As DNA, the CDR3 is TGCGCCAGCAGCTTGTCCGAAGACAGTGGGTTCACCGGGGAGCTGTTTTTT. This sequence encodes CASSLSEDSGFTGELFF.

V is TRBV4-1 and J is TRBJ1-1; maybe TRBD1 (5 bases). This CDR3 comprises 14 residues. The V end was cut by 5 bases, the J end by 11 bases, with 21 bases between. The germline V gene encodes CDR1 MGHRA and CDR2 YSYEKL. The CDR3 spells CASSAEATSGVAFF. In nucleotides, the CDR3 is TGCGCCAGCAGCGCAGAGGCAACCTCGGGGGTGGCTTTCTTT.

This clone was detected once. This sequence joins TRBV15 and TRBJ1-6; possibly TRBD1 for D (5 bases). Germline V CDR1 and CDR2: LNHNV, YYDKDF (reference sequence). The CDR3 extends over 16 amino acids. V shed 4 bases and J shed 9 bases, with 19 bases lying between them. This chain's CDR3 is CATSTGVIAGGSPLHF. The DNA for the CDR3 is TGTGCCACCAGCACGGGGGTCATAGCCGGAGGTTCACCCCTCCACTTT.

The V gene is TRBV10-2, the J gene TRBJ1-2; 8 positions agree with TRBD1. J was trimmed by 3 bases and V by 3 bases; bases with no gene match: 6. The CDR3 extends over 15 amino acids. The germline V gene has CDR1 WSHSY and CDR2 SAAADI. CDR3 in DNA: TGCGCCAGCAGTGATGCAGCAGGGGGCTACTATGGCTACACCTTC. The encoded protein is CASSDAAGGYYGYTF.

The rearrangement links TRBV11-2 to TRBJ2-1; D possibly corresponds to TRBD1 (5 bases). The CDR3 totals 13 residues. From germline, CDR1 is SGHAT and CDR2 FQNNGV. The V gene lost 5 bases and the J gene lost 10 bases, with 15 bases spanning the gap. CDR3 in DNA: TGTGCCAGCAGCCCTATCCAGGGTTGGGAGCAGTTCTTC. This codes for CASSPIQGWEQFF.

This clone appeared a single time. The J gene is TRBJ1-2, the V gene TRBV29-1, with a possible D match to TRBD1 (5 bases). Per germline, CDR1 SQVTM and CDR2 ANQGSEA. V shed 3 bases and J shed 4 bases, with 9 bases lying between them. The CDR3 has 12 residues. CDR3 amino acids: CSVDQGSYGYTF. The CDR3 nucleotides are TGCAGCGTTGACCAGGGCAGCTATGGCTACACCTTC.

CDR3 bases: TGTGCCAGCTCACCTGGACAGGGTGGGGTCGAGCAGTACTTC. Residues: CASSPGQGGVEQYF. The genes are TRBV18 and TRBJ2-7, with 8 nucleotides matching TRBD1. The V and J ends lost 3 bases and 6 bases, in that order; junction bases with no gene match: 7. The CDR3 spans 14 residues. CDR1 and CDR2 (germline): KGHSH, LQKENI.

V gene TRBV11-3 combines with J gene TRBJ2-2, with D possibly TRBD2 on 5 matching bases. This CDR3 has 16 residues. Trimming shortened V by 5 bases and J by 5 bases, and 18 bases separated the two germline ends. CDR1 SGHNT and CDR2 YENEEA come from the germline V gene. The CDR3 loop reads CASSLLGGLKTGELFF. Here the CDR3 DNA reads TGTGCCAGCAGCCTGTTGGGTGGACTGAAAACCGGGGAGCTGTTTTTT.

This chain uses TRBV2 with TRBJ2-3; D unresolved. From germline, CDR1 is SNHLY and CDR2 FYNNEI. Trimming took off 1 base at V and 6 bases at J, with 5 bases between the two ends. The CDR3 sequence is 12 residues long. The CDR3 DNA is TGTGCCAGCAGTGAAGGTCGTGATACGCAGTATTTT. Encoded protein: CASSEGRDTQYF. Complete variable domain (other parts from reference TRBV2 and TRBJ2-3): EPEVTQTPSHQVTQMGQEVILRCVPISNHLYFYWYRQILGQKVEFLVSFYNNEISEKSEIFDDQFSVERPDGSNFTLKIRSTKLEDSAMYFCASSEGRDTQYFGPGTRLTVL.

The V gene is TRBV27, the J gene TRBJ2-7; tentatively, D is TRBD2 (5 bases). In germline, CDR1 is MNHEY, CDR2 SMNVEV (reference sequence). V was shortened by 0 bases and J by 3 bases, with 15 bases between the two germline ends. The CDR3 spans 16 residues. The CDR3 protein is CASSLSPGYPNYEQYF. CDR3 bases: TGTGCCAGCAGTTTATCCCCGGGGTACCCCAACTACGAGCAGTACTTC.

The V call is TRBV11-2, the J call TRBJ1-1; possibly TRBD1 for D (6 bases). The germline gives CDR1 SGHAT, CDR2 FQNNGV. The ends were cut back, 6 bases at V and 4 bases at J, with 18 bases in the middle. This CDR3 comprises 15 residues. The CDR3 nucleotides are TGTGCCAGCAGATATTTATTAGGGGGATTCACTGAAGCTTTCTTT. This codes for CASRYLLGGFTEAFF. Variable domain in full (rest from reference TRBV11-2 and TRBJ1-1): EAGVAQSPRYKIIEKRQSVAFWCNPISGHATLYWYQQILGQGPKLLIQFQNNGVVDDSQLPKDRFSAERLKGVDSTLKIQPAKLEDSAVYLCASRYLLGGFTEAFFGQGTRLTVV.

This rearrangement joins TRBV10-2 to TRBJ2-3; 7 bases line up with TRBD2. V lost 8 bases to trimming and J lost 2 bases; unmatched junction nucleotides: 7. The length of the CDR3 is 14 residues. The germline CDR1 and CDR2 sequences are WSHSY and SAAADI. The CDR3 here is CASGPGTTTDTQYF. DNA for the CDR3: TGCGCCAGCGGTCCCGGGACTACCACAGATACGCAGTATTTT.